This entry lists 17 T cell receptor beta chains sequenced from one sample in a study of T-cell reconstitution after alpha-beta-depleted transplantation in children. Unique molecular identifiers featured in how the TCRbeta library was prepared. One entry per CDR3 protein results from TCRdb running MiXCR on the PCR reads. The sample consists of a few hundred thousand distinct CDR3 sequences, over 10% of them appearing once. The sample consisted of PBMCs, mostly from graft donor cells, taken 360 days after TCRalphabeta/CD19-depleted stem cell transplant. The receptors were sampled from a male patient between 10 and 17 years old who had a stem cell transplant for acute myeloid leukemia, so the T cells may come from the graft donor.

This clonotype was detected only a few times. The chain joins TRBV9 to TRBJ2-5, with 10 bases identical to TRBD1. The germline V gene encodes CDR1 SGDLS and CDR2 YYNGEE. Trimming at V came to 0 bases and at J to 2 bases, leaving 4 bases not matched to a gene. There are 16 residues in the CDR3. Written as DNA, the CDR3 is TGTGCCAGCAGCGTAGGGGACAGGGGATGGCAAGAGACCCAGTACTTC. Translating it yields CASSVGDRGWQETQYF.

The chain combines TRBV7-9 with TRBJ2-7, with 7 positions matching TRBD1. In germline, CDR1 is SEHNR, CDR2 FQNEAQ (reference sequence). This CDR3 comprises 14 residues. Unmatched junction bases numbered 8, after V lost 5 bases and J lost 4 bases. CDR3 sequence reads: CASSPTGLSYEQYF. CDR3 in DNA: TGTGCCAGCAGCCCGACAGGGTTGAGTTACGAGCAGTACTTC.

This clonotype was picked up a small number of times. The V gene is TRBV7-8, the J gene TRBJ1-3; D unclear. Germline CDR1 reads SGHVS; CDR2 reads FQNEAQ. V was pared by 1 base and J by 6 bases, with 7 bases between. This CDR3 comprises 13 residues. The CDR3 coding sequence is TGTGCCAGCAGCTTAGAATTGGAAAACACCATATATTTT. Its translation is CASSLELENTIYF.

This clonotype was counted between two and nine times. The V and J genes are TRBV29-1 and TRBJ2-5; a possible D gene is TRBD2 (6 bases). CDR3 size: 13 residues. The V end lost 1 base, the J end lost 3 bases, and 9 bases lay between the germline ends. The germline V gene has CDR1 SQVTM and CDR2 ANQGSEA. The CDR3 DNA reads as TGCAGCGTTGAAGGAGGAGGGGAAGAGACCCAGTACTTC. It translates to CSVEGGGEETQYF. The full variable domain, in which reference TRBV29-1 and TRBJ2-5 provide the parts outside the CDR3, is SAVISQKPSRDICQRGTSLTIQCQVDSQVTMMFWYRQQPGQSLTLIATANQGSEATYESGFVIDKFPISRPNLTFSTLTVSNMSPEDSSIYLCSVEGGGEETQYFGPGTRLLVL.

This clonotype was found a few times. V gene TRBV19 combines with J gene TRBJ2-1; 15 bases map to TRBD2. Trimming removed 5 bases from V and 0 bases from J; junction bases left unmatched: 8. The length of the CDR3 is 19 residues. Per the germline V gene, CDR1 is LNHDA and CDR2 is SQIVND (reference sequence). The CDR3 coding sequence is TGTGCCAGTAGTTCCGGACTAGCGGGAGGGTTTAGCTCCTACAATGAGCAGTTCTTC. It translates to CASSSGLAGGFSSYNEQFF.

This clonotype came up a few times. The chain couples TRBV4-3 to TRBJ2-1; 7 bases line up with TRBD1. V dropped 0 bases and J dropped 1; count of bases not matched to a gene: 9. The CDR3 runs 18 residues. Germline V gene data show CDR1 as LGHNA and CDR2 as YSLEER. CDR3 loop: CASSQEPLPGGSYNEQFF. In nucleotides, the CDR3 is TGCGCCAGCAGCCAAGAGCCCTTGCCAGGGGGTTCCTACAATGAGCAGTTCTTC.

The chain has TRBV11-1 and TRBJ2-7, with D possibly being TRBD2 (6 bases). The V end was cut by 1 base, the J end by 9 bases, with 19 bases between. This CDR3 region has 15 residues. CDR1 and CDR2 from the germline V gene are SGHAT and FQDESV (reference sequence). In nucleotides, the CDR3 is TGTGCCAGCAGCTTAGATGTGGGACTGGAGTCGTGGCAGTACTTC. It is translated as CASSLDVGLESWQYF.

V usage is TRBV29-1 and J usage is TRBJ2-7; D call uncertain. The CDR3 length is 13 residues. Germline V gene data show CDR1 as SQVTM and CDR2 as ANQGSEA. Between the trimmed V and J ends, which lost 8 bases and 2 bases, there was a span of 16 bases. Here the CDR3 reads CSTGGRVPYEQYF. The CDR3, as DNA: TGCAGCACCGGCGGACGGGTCCCCTACGAGCAGTACTTC.

This clonotype was seen ten or more times. The CDR3: CASSFHSGSNEQFF. DNA for the CDR3: TGTGCCAGCAGTTTCCATAGCGGGAGCAATGAGCAGTTCTTC. The chain uses TRBV28 and TRBJ2-1; 9 nucleotides agree with TRBD2. Trimming took 3 bases from V and 6 from J; bases not matched to a gene: 3. The CDR3 totals 14 residues. Germline-derived CDR1 and CDR2 are MDHEN and SYDVKM.

As concerns this clonotype: It is likely a read error, because the conserved phenylalanine at the end of the CDR3 is missing. The gene calls are TRBV6-5 and TRBJ2-1, with 14 bases identical to TRBD2. Per germline, CDR1 MNHEY and CDR2 SVGAGI. The V and J ends lost 3 bases and 7 bases, in that order; junction bases with no gene match: 8. CDR3 length: 17 amino acids. CDR3 loop: CASSYVATSGRGNEQFC. Written as DNA, the CDR3 is TGTGCCAGCAGTTATGTCGCGACTAGCGGGAGGGGGAATGAGCAGTTCTGC.

The chain uses TRBV4-3 and TRBJ2-7; 7 bases are a match to TRBD2. The V and J ends lost 1 base and 1 base, in that order; junction bases with no gene match: 7. CDR1 and CDR2 from the germline V gene are LGHNA and YSLEER. This CDR3 comprises 16 residues. The CDR3 region is CASSQGITGGSYEQYF. The CDR3 DNA reads TGCGCCAGCAGCCAAGGGATCACGGGAGGATCCTACGAGCAGTACTTC.

There are many counts of this clonotype. This sequence joins TRBV7-8 and TRBJ2-1; possible D gene TRBD2, 7 bases. The germline gives CDR1 SGHVS, CDR2 FQNEAQ. The V and J ends lost 5 bases and 0 bases respectively, with 23 bases between them. The CDR3 contains 19 residues. CDR3 nucleotides: TGTGCCAGCAGCCACCGGTCGGGGGGCGGTATGAGCTCCTACAATGAGCAGTTCTTC. Amino acid sequence: CASSHRSGGGMSSYNEQFF.

This clonotype has ten or more counts. The CDR3 sequence: CASSLGLAGEQYF. CDR3 in DNA: TGTGCCAGCAGTTTGGGACTAGCCGGCGAGCAGTACTTC. The chain is built from TRBV12-3 or TRBV12-4 and TRBJ2-7, with TRBD2 matching over 9 bases. This CDR3 has 13 residues. V gave up 3 bases and J gave up 6 bases; unmatched junction bases: 3.

The chain carries TRBV18 and TRBJ2-7; TRBD2 aligns across 9 bases. Germline CDR1 reads KGHSH; CDR2 reads LQKENI. J gave up 5 bases and V 2 bases, and 13 bases lay outside the gene matches. The CDR3 has 17 amino acids. The CDR3 reads CASSPRLAANSFHEQYF. As DNA, the CDR3 is TGTGCCAGCTCACCAAGACTAGCGGCAAATTCTTTTCACGAGCAGTACTTC. Using reference TRBV18 and TRBJ2-7 for the parts outside the CDR3, the full variable domain is NAGVMQNPRHLVRRRGQEARLRCSPMKGHSHVYWYRQLPEEGLKFMVYLQKENIIDESGMPKERFSAEFPKEGPSILRIQQVVRGDSAAYFCASSPRLAANSFHEQYFGPGTRLTVT.

This clonotype was observed many times. V is TRBV20-1 and J is TRBJ2-3; D is perhaps TRBD1 or TRBD2 (5 bases each). V lost 0 bases and J lost 3, with 16 bases in between. Germline CDR1 reads DFQATT; CDR2 reads SNEGSKA (reference sequence). This CDR3 region has 16 residues. DNA of the CDR3: TGCAGTGCTAGAGATGGTGGGGGAGCGGTGACAGATACGCAGTATTTT. Translating it yields CSARDGGGAVTDTQYF.

The J gene is TRBJ2-1, the V gene TRBV7-9; unclear D gene. CDR3 size: 11 residues. V gave up 5 bases and J gave up 10 bases, with 9 bases separating them. Germline V gene sequence: CDR1 SEHNR, CDR2 FQNEAQ (reference sequence). The CDR3 nucleotides are TGTGCCAGCAGCGAGCCCATAGAGCAGTTCTTC. As protein: CASSEPIEQFF. The full variable domain, rest sourced from reference TRBV7-9 and TRBJ2-1, is DTGVSQNPRHKITKRGQNVTFRCDPISEHNRLYWYRQTLGQGPEFLTYFQNEAQLEKSRLLSDRFSAERPKGSFSTLEIQRTEQGDSAMYLCASSEPIEQFFGPGTRLTVL.

This clonotype was seen only a few times. The chain employs TRBV4-2 and TRBJ2-3; D not certain. The CDR3 runs 14 residues. Germline CDR1 reads LGHNA; CDR2 reads YNFKEQ. V was shortened by 0 bases and J by 2 bases, with 6 bases between the two germline ends. DNA of the CDR3: TGTGCCAGCAGCCAAGAAAGGGTCACAGATACGCAGTATTTT. Translated: CASSQERVTDTQYF.